This passage covers 30 T cell receptor beta chains from one sample sequenced in a study of T-cell reconstitution after alpha-beta-depleted transplantation in children. Preparing the TCRbeta library involved the use of unique molecular identifiers. TCRdb independently ran MiXCR on the PCR reads; one entry per CDR3 protein. The repertoire holds hundreds of thousands of distinct CDR3 sequences, with around 16% as singletons. The sample in question was PBMCs, mostly from graft donor cells, obtained 360 days after TCRalphabeta/CD19-depleted stem cell transplant. All receptors come from a male patient aged 2 to 10 who had a stem cell transplant for acute lymphoblastic leukemia, so the T cells may come from the graft donor.

This clonotype occurred a few times. The chain couples TRBV7-2 to TRBJ2-3, with D possibly matching TRBD2 (5 bases). The CDR3 is made up of 15 amino acids. Germline CDR1 is SGHTA and CDR2 is FQGNSA. With 1 base removed from V and 0 bases from J, the gap between germline ends came to 8 bases. The CDR3 reads CASSLEVASTDTQYF. CDR3 sequence (DNA): TGTGCCAGCAGCTTAGAGGTAGCGAGCACAGATACGCAGTATTTT.

The chain carries TRBV12-3 or TRBV12-4 and TRBJ2-7; TRBD1 is a possible D gene (6 bases). The ends were cut back, 10 bases at V and 6 bases at J, with 19 bases in the middle. The CDR3 sequence is 13 residues long. DNA for the CDR3: TGTGCCACTCAACAGGGCCTGAAGGGCGAGCAGTACTTC. Translation: CATQQGLKGEQYF.

This rearrangement joins TRBV18 to TRBJ2-4; 7 bases are a match to TRBD1. V was clipped by 0 bases and J by 0 bases; unmatched bases: 11. Germline lookup yields CDR1 KGHSH and CDR2 LQKENI. This CDR3 is 19 amino acids long. The chain's CDR3 is CASSPPGTADGLAKNIQYF. DNA for the CDR3: TGTGCCAGCTCACCACCTGGGACAGCCGACGGACTAGCCAAAAACATTCAGTACTTC.

This chain links TRBV19 with TRBJ2-1; no clear D gene. Deletions cut 4 bases from V and 4 bases from J, with 11 bases between. The length of the CDR3 is 14 residues. Looked up from germline, CDR1 is LNHDA and CDR2 is SQIVND (reference sequence). The CDR3 region has the DNA TGTGCCAGTAGTACCAGTTGGCTTTACAATGAGCAGTTCTTC. Translated: CASSTSWLYNEQFF.

This clonotype was picked up a small number of times. The genes are TRBV3-1 and TRBJ1-2, with a weak D call TRBD1 (5 bases). Trimming cost V 1 base and J 5 bases, with 8 bases left between them. The CDR3 loop spans 13 amino acids. The germline gives CDR1 LGHDT, CDR2 YNNKEL (reference sequence). The DNA of the CDR3 is TGTGCCAGCAGCCAAGGGGGGGGGTATGGCTACACCTTC. It specifies CASSQGGGYGYTF.

This clonotype has more than one count but fewer than ten. The rearrangement uses TRBV7-8 and TRBJ1-1; the D gene is possibly TRBD1 (5 bases). V lost 2 bases and J 2 bases, leaving 9 bases between the germline ends. This CDR3 spans 14 amino acids. Germline V gene data show CDR1 as SGHVS and CDR2 as FQNEAQ. CDR3 residues: CASSLRGPNTEAFF. DNA of the CDR3: TGTGCCAGCAGCTTAAGGGGACCCAACACTGAAGCTTTCTTT.

This clonotype was counted only a few times. V gene TRBV28 combines with J gene TRBJ1-5; TRBD1 is a possible D gene (6 bases). CDR1 is MDHEN and CDR2 is SYDVKM in the germline V gene. The CDR3 is made up of 14 amino acids. The germline V and J ends were trimmed by 6 bases and 2 bases, with 11 bases remaining between them. This CDR3 is CASRQGGGNQPQHF. The CDR3, as DNA: TGTGCCAGCAGACAGGGCGGCGGCAATCAGCCCCAGCATTTT.

This clonotype appeared a few times. This chain connects TRBV28 to TRBJ2-5; TRBD1 might be the D (5 bases). The CDR3 contains 16 residues. CDR1 and CDR2 from the germline V gene are MDHEN and SYDVKM. V was pared by 0 bases and J by 1 base, with 12 bases between. DNA for the CDR3: TGTGCCAGCAGTTTATGGAGACGCGACAGCCAAGAGACCCAGTACTTC. This encodes CASSLWRRDSQETQYF. Complete variable domain (other parts from reference TRBV28 and TRBJ2-5): DVKVTQSSRYLVKRTGEKVFLECVQDMDHENMFWYRQDPGLGLRLIYFSYDVKMKEKGDIPEGYSVSREKKERFSLILESASTNQTSMYLCASSLWRRDSQETQYFGPGTRLLVL.

The rearrangement joins TRBV4-1 to TRBJ2-2; 10 bases are shared with TRBD2. Germline loops: CDR1 MGHRA, CDR2 YSYEKL. This CDR3 has 17 residues. V lost 3 bases to trimming and J lost 7 bases; unmatched junction nucleotides: 11. The CDR3 nucleotides read TGCGCCAGCAGCCATCTCCTAGCGGGAGTGATGGTCGGGGAGCTGTTTTTT. Residues: CASSHLLAGVMVGELFF.

The V call is TRBV7-2, the J call TRBJ2-2; TRBD2 matches 9 bases. The germline V gene encodes CDR1 SGHTA and CDR2 FQGNSA. The CDR3 runs to 15 residues. V lost 3 bases and J lost 6; bases outside the gene matches: 5. This CDR3 reads CASSFSGSVPGELFF. The CDR3 DNA is TGTGCCAGCAGCTTTAGCGGGAGCGTCCCCGGGGAGCTGTTTTTT.

This clonotype was picked up a small number of times. The rearrangement links TRBV12-3 or TRBV12-4 to TRBJ2-2, with unresolved D. There are 14 residues in the CDR3. V lost 3 bases to trimming and J lost 0 bases, with 5 bases between them. CDR3 coding DNA: TGTGCCAGCAGTTTTCTAGCGAACACCGGGGAGCTGTTTTTT. This gives the protein CASSFLANTGELFF.

This clonotype showed up just a few times. The rearrangement links TRBV28 to TRBJ2-1, with a possible D match to TRBD2 (5 bases). The CDR3 extends over 18 amino acids. Per germline, CDR1 MDHEN and CDR2 SYDVKM. Trimming took off 3 bases at V and 6 bases at J, with 24 bases between the two ends. The CDR3 reads CASSFPIHLGLFGNEQFF. The DNA of the CDR3 is TGTGCCAGCAGTTTCCCAATACACCTCGGACTTTTCGGCAATGAGCAGTTCTTC.

The J gene is TRBJ2-6, the V gene TRBV28; a weak D match, TRBD1 (5 bases). Germline loops: CDR1 MDHEN, CDR2 SYDVKM. V dropped 1 base and J dropped 1 base, with 11 bases sitting between them. This CDR3 is 17 amino acids long. CDR3 nucleotides: TGTGCCAGCAGTTTATCGGTAGGGGTTTCTGGGGCCAACGTCCTGACTTTC. Its translation: CASSLSVGVSGANVLTF.

V and J are TRBV10-3 and TRBJ1-2; no clear D gene. Trimming took 3 bases from V and 6 from J, leaving 5 bases between them. From germline, CDR1 is ENHRY and CDR2 SYGVKD. CDR3 size: 11 residues. DNA for the CDR3: TGTGCCATCAGTGACGGCAATGGCTACACCTTC. It codes for CAISDGNGYTF.

This clonotype has just a few counts. CDR3 region: CASSESKSYEQYF. The CDR3, as DNA: TGCGCCAGCAGTGAGTCGAAGTCCTACGAGCAGTACTTC. The J gene is TRBJ2-7, the V gene TRBV10-1, with no clear D. CDR3 length: 13 residues. Trimming left V 0 bases short and J 1 base short, with 4 bases between. Germline values: CDR1 WNHNN, CDR2 SYGVQD (reference sequence).

This clonotype was found many times. V is TRBV5-1 and J is TRBJ2-1, with 7 bases matching TRBD2. Trimming took 2 bases from V and 7 from J; bases not matched to a gene: 9. CDR1 and CDR2 from the germline V gene are SGHRS and YFSETQ. The CDR3 consists of 15 residues. The CDR3 is CASSFERGGVNEQFF. The CDR3 nucleotides read TGCGCCAGCAGCTTCGAGCGGGGTGGAGTAAATGAGCAGTTCTTC.

This clonotype showed up just a few times. The chain recombines TRBV20-1 with TRBJ2-1; D remains ambiguous. V was trimmed by 2 bases and J by 5 bases, leaving 10 bases between them. The CDR3 totals 13 residues. The V gene's germline CDR1 is DFQATT and CDR2 SNEGSKA (reference sequence). The DNA of the CDR3 is TGCAGTGCTAGATGGCCCCAAAACAATGAGCAGTTCTTC. Translating gives CSARWPQNNEQFF.

This clonotype was detected many times. The V call is TRBV7-9, the J call TRBJ2-1; D call uncertain. Germline V gives CDR1 SEHNR, CDR2 FQNEAQ (reference sequence). Trimming shortened V by 6 bases and J by 0 bases, and 15 bases separated the two germline ends. The CDR3 runs to 16 residues. CDR3 nucleotide sequence: TGTGCCAGCAGTCACCTTTCTTGGGGCTCCTACAATGAGCAGTTCTTC. Protein sequence: CASSHLSWGSYNEQFF.

The chain recombines TRBV20-1 with TRBJ2-7; 7 positions match TRBD2. Trimming cost V 3 bases and J 3 bases; bases outside gene matches: 5. The CDR3 runs 13 residues. Germline CDR1 DFQATT, CDR2 SNEGSKA (reference sequence). The CDR3 loop is CSASGRMGYEQYF. The DNA of the CDR3 is TGCAGTGCTAGCGGGAGGATGGGCTACGAGCAGTACTTC.

This clonotype was seen a handful of times. The rearrangement uses TRBV5-5 and TRBJ2-1; perhaps TRBD1 as D (5 bases). The V and J ends lost 1 base and 4 bases respectively, with 15 bases between them. This CDR3 is built from 16 residues. Germline assignment: CDR1 SGHKS and CDR2 YYEKEE (reference sequence). CDR3 protein: CASSLTPLSGYNEQFF. In DNA, the CDR3 is TGTGCCAGCAGCTTGACCCCGCTGTCAGGGTACAATGAGCAGTTCTTC.

This clonotype appeared many times. J is TRBJ1-2 and V is TRBV7-8, with a possible D match to TRBD1 (5 bases). This CDR3 is built from 13 residues. Looked up from germline, CDR1 is SGHVS and CDR2 is FQNEAQ. Deletions cut 2 bases from V and 8 bases from J, with 12 bases between. The CDR3: CASSLLREYGYTF. The CDR3 region has the DNA TGTGCCAGCAGCTTACTCAGGGAATACGGCTACACCTTC.

This clonotype was found a few times. This sequence joins TRBV27 and TRBJ2-1; D not resolved. This CDR3 comprises 17 residues. Trimming stripped 2 bases from V and 4 bases from J, with 18 bases between. Germline loops: CDR1 MNHEY, CDR2 SMNVEV (reference sequence). As DNA, the CDR3 is TGTGCCAGCAGTTTAAGGGATACGCTCGCTACATACAATGAGCAGTTCTTC. It yields the protein CASSLRDTLATYNEQFF.

The rearrangement joins TRBV28 to TRBJ2-2, with D uncertain. Trimming took 6 bases from V and 10 from J, leaving 9 bases between them. Per the germline V gene, CDR1 is MDHEN and CDR2 is SYDVKM. The CDR3 loop spans 11 amino acids. CDR3 region: CASSRRSELFF. The CDR3 DNA follows: TGTGCCAGCAGCCGCCGTTCGGAGCTGTTTTTT. The complete variable domain, with remaining parts taken from reference TRBV28 and TRBJ2-2, reads DVKVTQSSRYLVKRTGEKVFLECVQDMDHENMFWYRQDPGLGLRLIYFSYDVKMKEKGDIPEGYSVSREKKERFSLILESASTNQTSMYLCASSRRSELFFGEGSRLTVL.

Ten or more counts support this clonotype. V gene TRBV15 combines with J gene TRBJ2-3; possible D gene TRBD2, 5 bases. With 4 bases removed from V and 2 bases from J, the gap between germline ends came to 7 bases. CDR3 length: 13 residues. Germline loops: CDR1 LNHNV, CDR2 YYDKDF (reference sequence). The CDR3 nucleotides read TGTGCCACCAGCAAAGCGGTCACAGATACGCAGTATTTT. Protein product: CATSKAVTDTQYF.

A few counts support this clonotype. The rearrangement uses TRBV7-9 and TRBJ2-1; 7 nucleotides agree with TRBD2. Trimming took 1 base from V and 4 from J; bases not matched to a gene: 7. Germline V gene data show CDR1 as SEHNR and CDR2 as FQNEAQ (reference sequence). This CDR3 contains 16 residues. The CDR3, as DNA: TGTGCCAGCAGCTTAGTCCCCCTAGCGGCATACAATGAGCAGTTCTTC. This gives the protein CASSLVPLAAYNEQFF.

This clonotype appeared a single time. This sequence joins TRBV5-1 and TRBJ2-1; 8 bases agree with TRBD1. Germline trimming cut 9 bases from V and 9 bases from J; bases unmatched to any gene: 23. Germline V gene sequence: CDR1 SGHRS, CDR2 YFSETQ. The CDR3 is made up of 17 amino acids. The CDR3 reads CATQPAQGARTYGEQFF. The CDR3 coding sequence is TGCGCCACCCAACCGGCTCAGGGGGCTAGGACGTACGGTGAGCAGTTCTTC.

In this sample, this clonotype turned up a few times. V is TRBV4-1 and J is TRBJ2-1, with TRBD2 matching 7 bases. Trimming took 1 base from V and 0 from J; bases not matched to a gene: 6. Germline V CDR1 and CDR2: MGHRA, YSYEKL. The CDR3 length is 17 residues. CDR3 in DNA: TGCGCCAGCAGCCAAGCGTGGGAGGGAGCCTCCTACAATGAGCAGTTCTTC. Translating it yields CASSQAWEGASYNEQFF.

There are many counts of this clonotype. The rearrangement joins TRBV20-1 to TRBJ2-5; no clear D. Germline V gene sequence: CDR1 DFQATT, CDR2 SNEGSKA (reference sequence). The CDR3 runs 11 residues. V gave up 1 base and J gave up 5 bases, with 5 bases separating them. Written as DNA, the CDR3 is TGCAGTGCTAGAGGGCGGGAGACCCAGTACTTC. Translating it yields CSARGRETQYF.

This sequence joins TRBV20-1 and TRBJ2-5, with 10 bases identical to TRBD2. CDR3 length equals 17 residues. Germline V CDR1 and CDR2: DFQATT, SNEGSKA (reference sequence). The J segment lost 1 base and the V segment lost 3 bases, leaving 11 bases of the junction unmatched. The CDR3 reads CSASPTSGQGGQETQYF. The CDR3 DNA reads as TGCAGTGCTAGCCCGACTAGCGGGCAGGGGGGCCAAGAGACCCAGTACTTC.

This rearrangement joins TRBV7-2 to TRBJ2-1, with 11 nucleotides matching TRBD2. CDR3 length: 17 residues. V shed 3 bases, J shed 4 bases, and the junction held 8 bases outside the gene matches. Germline CDR1 SGHTA, CDR2 FQGNSA. The CDR3: CASSLGLAAAVYNEQFF. The CDR3 DNA sequence: TGTGCCAGCAGCTTGGGACTAGCGGCAGCCGTTTACAATGAGCAGTTCTTC.